This is a list of T cell receptor beta chains from one sample in a study of PD-1 blockade in classical Hodgkin lymphoma. Assay: immunoSEQ multiplex PCR; the TCRdb copy retains only in-frame clones and omits some. The table lists around 45,000 clones, around 76% of them singletons, with 2.5% to 3% in the top ten. The source was peripheral blood mononuclear cells (PBMCs), collected before the second cycle of nivolumab. All receptors derive from a human donor with classical Hodgkin lymphoma. CDR3s include the opening cysteine and the closing phenylalanine or tryptophan. The order of the fields is CDR3 length, J gene, V gene, clone size, D gene, CDR3 DNA, CDR3 protein. A D gene is named only where the DNA matches it firmly. Rows give clone size only sometimes, using once, few, many, or a class for an expanded clone.

19	TRBJ2-1	TRBV19	.	.	TGTGCCAGTAGTTTCCTAGAGGAGCGGGCTAAGAGCTCCTACAATGAGCAGTTCTTC	CASSFLEERAKSSYNEQFF
13	TRBJ1-1	TRBV28	few	TRBD1	TGTGCCAGCAGTAATTTGGGACAGGGAAAAGCTTTCTTT	CASSNLGQGKAFF
15	TRBJ1-6	TRBV4-3	.	.	TGCGCCAGCAGCCAAGATTGGCACAGCTATTCACCCCTCCACTTT	CASSQDWHSYSPLHF
12	TRBJ2-3	TRBV19	.	.	TGTGCCAGTAGTATCCCCACAGATACGCAGTATTTT	CASSIPTDTQYF
12	TRBJ2-1	TRBV2	.	.	TGTGCCAGCAGGGGCTCTGGGACCGGGCCGTTCTTC	CASRGSGTGPFF
15	TRBJ2-7	TRBV5-4	.	TRBD2	TGTGCCATAGCGGGTGGGATCACGGGGAGCTACGAGCAGTACTTC	CAIAGGITGSYEQYF
11	TRBJ2-1	TRBV11-3	.	.	TGTGCCAGCTCCTTTGACAATGAGCAGTTCTTC	CASSFDNEQFF
20	TRBJ2-1	TRBV29-1	.	TRBD2	TGCAGCGTTGGCGGGTTAGGGGAGGGGGCGAGTGTATACGCTAGCGGGGATCAGTTCTTC	CSVGGLGEGASVYASGDQFF
13	TRBJ2-7	TRBV7-2	.	.	TGTGCCAGCAGCTTTTATAGGGGCTACGAGCAGTACTTC	CASSFYRGYEQYF
12	TRBJ1-2	TRBV19	.	.	TGTGCCAGTAGTATAGATCTAAAAGGCTACACCTTC	CASSIDLKGYTF
14	TRBJ1-1	TRBV10-3	many	.	TGTGCCATCAGTGAGTCCTCGGGGAGGTCTGAAGCTTTCTTT	CAISESSGRSEAFF
15	TRBJ1-2	TRBV27	.	.	TGTGCCAGCAGTTTAGGCAGGGGCTTTGACTATGGCTACACCTTC	CASSLGRGFDYGYTF
15	TRBJ2-1	TRBV10-3	.	.	TGTGCCATCAGTGAGTTCACGGGGGTGAGAGATGAGCAGTTCTTC	CAISEFTGVRDEQFF
13	TRBJ1-1	TRBV9	.	.	TGTGCCAGCAGCGTATGGGAGAACACTGAAGCTTTCTTT	CASSVWENTEAFF
13	TRBJ1-4	TRBV29-1	once	.	TGCAGCGTAGAATACTCCAAGGGTGAAAAACTGTTTTTT	CSVEYSKGEKLFF
14	TRBJ2-7	TRBV7-3	.	.	TGTGCCAGCAGCTTAACCGACAGAAGCTACGAGCAGTACTTC	CASSLTDRSYEQYF
11	TRBJ2-1	TRBV7-9	once	.	TGTGCCAGCAGAGCAGGGGTTTATCGGTTCTTC	CASRAGVYRFF
14	TRBJ2-2	TRBV5-4	.	.	TGTGCCAGCAGCCAAGCTCTTAACACCGGGGAGCTGTTTTTT	CASSQALNTGELFF
13	TRBJ1-1	TRBV7-3	once	.	TGTGCCAGCAGCTTTCTCCCGAACACTGAAGCTTTCTTT	CASSFLPNTEAFF
12	TRBJ1-2	TRBV19	.	.	TGTGCCAGTAGTTATACGGGGAATGGCTACACCTTC	CASSYTGNGYTF
19	TRBJ1-1	TRBV7-2	.	.	TGTGCCAGCAGCCCGAACGGGCCGAGACGGGGGATGGAGAACACTGAAGCTTTCTTT	CASSPNGPRRGMENTEAFF
13	TRBJ2-3	TRBV11-2	.	TRBD1	TGTGCCAGCAGCCCTTGGACAGGGACCCTTTTGCCTTTT	CASSPWTGTLLPF
14	TRBJ2-7	TRBV4-1	.	TRBD1	TGCGCCAGCAGCTACGGGACAGCCTACTACGAGCAGTACTTC	CASSYGTAYYEQYF
12	TRBJ2-7	TRBV10-3	.	.	TGTGCCATCAGGGGCGTTACCTACGAGCAGTACTTC	CAIRGVTYEQYF
14	TRBJ1-1	TRBV6-1	.	TRBD1	TGTGCCAGCAGTGAAACAGGGGGAGTTACTGAAGCTTTCTTT	CASSETGGVTEAFF
17	TRBJ1-3	TRBV28	.	.	TGTGCCAGCAGTTTAGTGGCGCGCGGCAGCTCTGGAAACACCATATATTTT	CASSLVARGSSGNTIYF
12	TRBJ1-1	TRBV19	few	TRBD1	TGTGCCAGTAATACAGGGGTCACTGAAGCTTTCTTT	CASNTGVTEAFF
15	TRBJ2-5	TRBV28	once	.	TGTGCCAGCAGTCCTGGTCCCGGGCTGGGAGAGACCCAGTACTTC	CASSPGPGLGETQYF
12	TRBJ2-3	TRBV5-4	.	.	TGTGCCAGCAGCTTGCTGGGGGATACGCAGTATTTT	CASSLLGDTQYF
14	TRBJ2-7	TRBV5-1	.	.	TGCGCCAGCAGCTTCGGGACACCATCCTACGAGCAGTACTTC	CASSFGTPSYEQYF
14	TRBJ2-2	TRBV10-1	few	.	TGCGCCAGCAGTGAGACCCACGGCACCGGGGAGCTGTTTTTT	CASSETHGTGELFF
12	TRBJ2-2	TRBV6-6	.	TRBD2	TGTGCCAGCACAGCGGGGGAGTGGGAGCTGTTTTTT	CASTAGEWELFF
13	TRBJ2-2	TRBV5-4	.	.	TGTGCCAGCAGCTTGGAACCGGTGGGGGAGCTGTTTTTT	CASSLEPVGELFF
15	TRBJ2-7	TRBV9	medium-sized	.	TGTGCCAGCAGCGCCGCTCGGTCAGGGGACTACGAGCAGTACTTC	CASSAARSGDYEQYF
15	TRBJ1-2	TRBV4-3	.	TRBD1	TGCGCCAGCAGCCAAGGGGGTAGAGACAGGGATGGCTACACCTTC	CASSQGGRDRDGYTF
13	TRBJ1-3	TRBV18	.	.	TGTGCCAGCTCACCACTGACCCGAAACACCATATATTTT	CASSPLTRNTIYF
15	TRBJ2-7	TRBV2	.	.	TGTGCCAGCAGTGGTGGTCGGGGCCCGCCTCACGAACAGTACTTC	CASSGGRGPPHEQYF